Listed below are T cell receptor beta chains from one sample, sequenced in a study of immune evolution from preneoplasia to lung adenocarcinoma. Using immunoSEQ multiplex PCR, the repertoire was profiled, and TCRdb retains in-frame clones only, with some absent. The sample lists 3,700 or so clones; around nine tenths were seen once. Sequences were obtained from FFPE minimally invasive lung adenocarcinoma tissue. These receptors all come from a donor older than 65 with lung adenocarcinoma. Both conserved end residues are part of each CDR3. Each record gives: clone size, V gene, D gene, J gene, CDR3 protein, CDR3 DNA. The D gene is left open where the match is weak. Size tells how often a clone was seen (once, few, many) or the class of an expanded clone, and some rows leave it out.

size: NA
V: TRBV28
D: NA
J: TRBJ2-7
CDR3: CASNVGVSEQYF
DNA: TGTGCCAGCAACGTGGGGGTATCCGAGCAGTACTTC

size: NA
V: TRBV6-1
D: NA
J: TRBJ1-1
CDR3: CASRRGGGTEAFF
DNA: TGTGCCAGCAGGAGGGGCGGGGGAACCGAAGCTTTCTTT

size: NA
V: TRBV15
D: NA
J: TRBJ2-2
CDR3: CATSRGSPVVVPGELFF
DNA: TGTGCCACCAGCAGAGGGTCCCCAGTGGTCGTTCCCGGGGAGCTGTTTTTT

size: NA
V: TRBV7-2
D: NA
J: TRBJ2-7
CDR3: CASSGSASPYEQYF
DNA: TGTGCCAGCAGCGGCAGCGCGAGCCCCTACGAGCAGTACTTC

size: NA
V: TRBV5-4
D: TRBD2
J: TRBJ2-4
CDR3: CASSLGPSGGTLAKNIQYF
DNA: TGTGCCAGCAGCTTGGGACCTAGCGGGGGAACCCTGGCCAAAAACATTCAGTACTTC

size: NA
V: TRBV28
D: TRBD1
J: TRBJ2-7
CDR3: CASSPHPGTGGYEQYF
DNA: TGTGCCAGCAGTCCACACCCCGGGACAGGGGGCTACGAGCAGTACTTC

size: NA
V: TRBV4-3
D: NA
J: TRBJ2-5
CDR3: CASSQEERETQYF
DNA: TGCGCCAGCAGCCAAGAAGAGCGGGAGACCCAGTACTTC

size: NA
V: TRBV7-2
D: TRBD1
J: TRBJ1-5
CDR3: CASADRANQPQHF
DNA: TGTGCCAGCGCGGACAGGGCGAATCAGCCCCAGCATTTT

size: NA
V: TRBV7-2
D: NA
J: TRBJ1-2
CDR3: CASSFLTRQPYGYTF
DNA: TGTGCCAGCAGCTTTTTGACGAGACAGCCCTATGGCTACACCTTC

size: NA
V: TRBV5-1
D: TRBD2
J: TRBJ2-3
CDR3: CASSSLAGGINTDTQYF
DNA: TGCGCCAGCAGTTCGCTAGCGGGAGGGATTAACACAGATACGCAGTATTTT

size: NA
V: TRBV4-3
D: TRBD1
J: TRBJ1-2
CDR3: CASSQEKTGGFGYTF
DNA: TGCGCCAGCAGCCAAGAAAAGACAGGGGGATTTGGCTACACCTTC

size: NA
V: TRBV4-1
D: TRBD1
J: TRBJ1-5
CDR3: CASSQDQYRGISQPQHF
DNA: TGCGCCAGCAGCCAAGATCAGTACAGGGGTATTAGTCAGCCCCAGCATTTT

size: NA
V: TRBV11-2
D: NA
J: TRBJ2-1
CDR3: CASSQPERGYNEQFF
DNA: TGTGCCAGCAGCCAACCGGAGAGGGGCTACAATGAGCAGTTCTTC

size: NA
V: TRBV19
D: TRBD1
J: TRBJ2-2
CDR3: CASSHSGTGNTGELFF
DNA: TGTGCCAGTAGCCACTCCGGGACAGGGAACACCGGGGAGCTGTTTTTT

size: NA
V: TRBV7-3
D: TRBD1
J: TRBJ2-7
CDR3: CASSLTGGQGFNEQYF
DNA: TGTGCCAGCAGCTTAACTGGGGGACAGGGTTTTAACGAGCAGTACTTC

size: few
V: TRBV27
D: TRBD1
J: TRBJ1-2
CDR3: CATGGQGFGYTF
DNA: TGTGCCACCGGGGGACAGGGGTTTGGCTACACCTTC

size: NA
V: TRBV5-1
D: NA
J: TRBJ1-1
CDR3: CASSLVDGTEAFF
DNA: TGCGCCAGCAGCTTGGTTGACGGTACTGAAGCTTTCTTT

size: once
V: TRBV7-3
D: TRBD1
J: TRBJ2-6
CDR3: CASSLSGTVSGANVLTF
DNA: TGTGCCAGCAGCTTGTCCGGGACAGTCTCTGGGGCCAACGTCCTGACTTTC

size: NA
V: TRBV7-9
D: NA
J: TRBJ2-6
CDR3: CASSLNMWAGANVLTF
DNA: TGTGCCAGCAGCTTGAACATGTGGGCTGGGGCCAACGTCCTGACTTTC

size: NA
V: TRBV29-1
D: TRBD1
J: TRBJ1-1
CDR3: CSVPNPTTGRQAFF
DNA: TGCAGCGTTCCGAACCCTACGACAGGGAGGCAAGCTTTCTTT

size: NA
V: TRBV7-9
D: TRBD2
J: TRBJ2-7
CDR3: CASSLMVGGTYEQYF
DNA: TGTGCCAGCAGCTTAATGGTCGGGGGGACCTACGAGCAGTACTTC

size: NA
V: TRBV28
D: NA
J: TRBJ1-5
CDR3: CASSRGWGKENQPQHF
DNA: TGTGCCAGCAGTCGGGGGTGGGGTAAGGAGAATCAGCCCCAGCATTTT

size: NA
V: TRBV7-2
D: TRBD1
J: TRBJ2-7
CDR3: CASSRTSGQGYEQYF
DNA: TGTGCCAGCAGTCGGACCTCGGGACAGGGGTACGAGCAGTACTTC

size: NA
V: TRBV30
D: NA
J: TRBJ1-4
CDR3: CAWSSTEAGWHEKLFF
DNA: TGTGCCTGGAGTTCTACCGAGGCAGGGTGGCATGAAAAACTGTTTTTT

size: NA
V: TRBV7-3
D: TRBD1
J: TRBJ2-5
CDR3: CASSRQGGETQYF
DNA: TGTGCCAGCAGCAGACAGGGGGGAGAGACCCAGTACTTC

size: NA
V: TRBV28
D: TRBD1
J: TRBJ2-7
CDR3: CASSWGTGGYEQYF
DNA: TGTGCCAGCAGTTGGGGGACAGGGGGCTACGAGCAGTACTTC

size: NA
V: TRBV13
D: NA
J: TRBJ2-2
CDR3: CASSPGRELFF
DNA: TGTGCCAGCAGCCCCGGGAGGGAGCTGTTTTTT

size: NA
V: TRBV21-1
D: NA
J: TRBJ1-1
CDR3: CASSKAVPLQGETEAFF
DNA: TGTGCCAGCAGCAAAGCCGTCCCTCTACAGGGGGAGACTGAAGCTTTCTTT

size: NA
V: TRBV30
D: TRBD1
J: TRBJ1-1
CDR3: CAWRRDSEAFF
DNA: TGTGCCTGGAGAAGGGACAGTGAAGCTTTCTTT

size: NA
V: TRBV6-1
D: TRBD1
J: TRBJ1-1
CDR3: CASSAATRQGGESFF
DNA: TGTGCCAGCAGCGCTGCCACCAGACAGGGAGGGGAATCTTTCTTT

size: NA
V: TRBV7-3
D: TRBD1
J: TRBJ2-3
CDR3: CASSAGQEPDTQYF
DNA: TGTGCCAGCAGCGCTGGACAGGAGCCAGATACGCAGTATTTT

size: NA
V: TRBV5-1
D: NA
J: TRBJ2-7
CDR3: CASSLRGRLDAYEQYF
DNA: TGCGCCAGCAGCTTGAGAGGGAGGCTGGATGCATACGAGCAGTACTTC

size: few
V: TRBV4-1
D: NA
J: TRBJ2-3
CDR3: CASAVTDTQYF
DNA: TGCGCCAGCGCGGTGACAGATACGCAGTATTTT

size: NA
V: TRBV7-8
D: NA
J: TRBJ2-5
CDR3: CASSFGDQGGETQYF
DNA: TGTGCCAGCAGCTTTGGGGATCAGGGGGGAGAGACCCAGTACTTC

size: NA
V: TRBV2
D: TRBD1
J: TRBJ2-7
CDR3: CASGTPGGSEQYF
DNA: TGTGCCAGCGGGACTCCAGGGGGCAGCGAGCAGTACTTC

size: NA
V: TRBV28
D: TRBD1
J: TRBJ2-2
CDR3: CASSPTGTGNSGELFF
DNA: TGTGCCAGCAGTCCCACCGGGACAGGAAATTCCGGGGAGCTGTTTTTT

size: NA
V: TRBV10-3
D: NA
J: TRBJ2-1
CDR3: CAISELGNEQFF
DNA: TGTGCCATCAGTGAGTTGGGCAATGAGCAGTTCTTC

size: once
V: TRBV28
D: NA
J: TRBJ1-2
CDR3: CASLTGPYGYTF
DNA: TGTGCCAGTCTAACAGGACCTTATGGCTACACCTTC

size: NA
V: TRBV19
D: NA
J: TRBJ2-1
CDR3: CASRAGQEQFF
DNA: TGTGCCAGTAGAGCCGGACAAGAGCAGTTCTTC

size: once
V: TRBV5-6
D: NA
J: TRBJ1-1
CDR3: CASSPPSGRPTEAFF
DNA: TGTGCCAGCAGCCCCCCTTCGGGACGTCCCACTGAAGCTTTCTTT

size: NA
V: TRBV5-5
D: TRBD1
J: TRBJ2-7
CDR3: CASSLAAGGGNEQYF
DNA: TGTGCCAGCAGCTTGGCGGCAGGGGGTGGCAACGAGCAGTACTTC

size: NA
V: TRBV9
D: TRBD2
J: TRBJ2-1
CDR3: CASSVEGGAGTSSAYNEQFF
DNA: TGTGCCAGCAGCGTAGAGGGGGGGGCTGGGACTAGCAGCGCCTACAATGAGCAGTTCTTC

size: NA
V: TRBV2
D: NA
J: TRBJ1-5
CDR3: CASTSQGRINQPQHF
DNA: TGTGCCAGCACCTCCCAGGGACGGATCAATCAGCCCCAGCATTTT

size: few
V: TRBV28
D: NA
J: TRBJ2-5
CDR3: CASRSNRKNQETQYF
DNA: TGTGCCAGCAGGTCTAACAGGAAGAACCAAGAGACCCAGTACTTC

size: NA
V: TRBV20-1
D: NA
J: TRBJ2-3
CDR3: CSAPTDTQYF
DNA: TGCAGTGCTCCTACAGATACGCAGTATTTT

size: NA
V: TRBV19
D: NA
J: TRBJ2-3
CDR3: CASSPEHSGDTQYF
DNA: TGTGCCAGTAGTCCAGAGCATTCAGGGGATACGCAGTATTTT